This TCR beta chain was observed in a study of cytomegalovirus exposure and HLA in healthy donors. The PCR ran on 60 Vbeta and 13 Jbeta primers. Data came from immunoSEQ multiplex PCR; TCRdb stores just in-frame clones and leaves some out. The data contain around 150,000 clones, around 79% of them singletons. Germline loops: CDR1 SGHNT, CDR2 YYREEE (reference sequence). The CDR3 runs to 16 residues. Only a few counts were recorded for this clone. The clonotype originates from a man aged 40-55 years in good health and CMV-seronegative. V and J are TRBV5-4 and TRBJ2-5; 8 positions agree with TRBD2. The J call may be wrong; the DNA end is better matched by TRBJ2-7. Specimen: PBMCs. CDR3 bases: TGTGCCAGCAGAACCAATCGGGAGGGGGTACTGTACGAGCAGTACTTC. It is translated as CASRTNREGVLYEQYF.